Below, one TCR beta chain is given with its context. Trimming took off 3 bases at V and 4 bases at J, with 12 bases between the two ends. CDR3 size: 14 residues. Germline V gene data show CDR1 as MDHEN and CDR2 as SYDVKM. This entry belongs to a study of glioma-infiltrating T cells. Amplification of TCR alpha and beta CDR3 regions from RNA used iRepertoire nested multiplex PCR. TCRdb fed the multiplex PCR reads into MiXCR, producing one record per CDR3 protein. Counted here are 300,000 to 450,000 distinct CDR3 sequences, 41% occurring once; the ten biggest clones make up more than 10%. This rearrangement joins TRBV28 to TRBJ1-2; D might be TRBD1 (5 bases). The TCR was taken from a human donor with low-grade glioma or glioblastoma, undergoing nonglioma brain surgery, or in good health (not recorded which). The sample taken for sequencing was glioma tissue, nonneoplastic brain tissue, or PBMCs (not recorded which). CDR3 loop: CASSFGGGFYGYTF. Here the CDR3 DNA reads TGTGCCAGCAGTTTTGGGGGGGGATTCTATGGCTACACCTTC.